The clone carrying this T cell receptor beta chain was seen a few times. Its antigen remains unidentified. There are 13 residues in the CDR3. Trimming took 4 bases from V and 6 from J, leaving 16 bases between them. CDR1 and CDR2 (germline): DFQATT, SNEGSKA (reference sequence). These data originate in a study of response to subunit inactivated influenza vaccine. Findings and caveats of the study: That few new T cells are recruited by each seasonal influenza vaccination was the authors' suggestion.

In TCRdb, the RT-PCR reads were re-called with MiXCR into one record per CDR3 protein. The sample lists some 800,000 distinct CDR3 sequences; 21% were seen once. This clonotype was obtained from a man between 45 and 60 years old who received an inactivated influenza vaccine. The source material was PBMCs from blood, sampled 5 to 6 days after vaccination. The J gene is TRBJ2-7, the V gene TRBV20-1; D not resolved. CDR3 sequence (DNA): TGCAGTGCTACTGGTCAGGCCGTGGGCGAGCAGTACTTC. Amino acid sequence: CSATGQAVGEQYF.